A selection of T cell receptor beta chains follows, all from one sample in a study of blood T cell repertoires in COVID-19. Produced via immunoSEQ multiplex PCR; TCRdb's table is partial and in-frame only. The data contain about 380,000 clones, 85% of them singletons. The sample consisted of peripheral blood. The receptor set was obtained from a woman aged 18-29 years with acute or convalescent COVID-19. Each CDR3 is given with its conserved first and last residue. The order of the fields is clone size, D gene, J gene, V gene, CDR3 protein, CDR3 DNA. D genes are given only for firm matches. Only part of the rows carry a size: once, few, many, or a class if the clone is expanded.

clone size: few; D gene: .; J gene: TRBJ1-2; V gene: TRBV15; CDR3 protein: CATSRNRGHYGYTF; CDR3 DNA: TGTGCCACCAGCAGAAATAGGGGCCATTATGGCTACACCTTC
clone size: .; D gene: TRBD1; J gene: TRBJ2-7; V gene: TRBV9; CDR3 protein: CASSPRSRQGNHEQYF; CDR3 DNA: TGTGCCAGCAGCCCAAGATCGCGACAGGGGAATCACGAGCAGTACTTC
clone size: .; D gene: .; J gene: TRBJ1-5; V gene: TRBV19; CDR3 protein: CASSPGQYSNQPQHF; CDR3 DNA: TGTGCCAGTAGTCCCGGACAGTATAGCAATCAGCCCCAGCATTTT
clone size: .; D gene: .; J gene: TRBJ2-2; V gene: TRBV30; CDR3 protein: CAWSGQVSTGELFF; CDR3 DNA: TGTGCCTGGAGTGGACAGGTCAGCACCGGGGAGCTGTTTTTT
clone size: few; D gene: .; J gene: TRBJ2-1; V gene: TRBV7-9; CDR3 protein: CASSASYAPREFF; CDR3 DNA: TGTGCCAGCAGCGCATCTTATGCCCCCAGGGAGTTCTTC
clone size: .; D gene: TRBD1; J gene: TRBJ2-7; V gene: TRBV3-1/TRBV3-2; CDR3 protein: CASSPTGGHPYEQYF; CDR3 DNA: TGTGCCAGCAGCCCCACAGGGGGCCACCCCTACGAGCAGTACTTC
clone size: .; D gene: .; J gene: TRBJ1-2; V gene: TRBV6-6; CDR3 protein: CASYRDTIQKHGYTF; CDR3 DNA: TGTGCCAGCTACCGGGACACAATCCAGAAACATGGCTACACCTTC
clone size: .; D gene: .; J gene: TRBJ1-2; V gene: TRBV27; CDR3 protein: CASSSGSVRYGYTF; CDR3 DNA: TGTGCCAGCAGTTCCGGTTCTGTTCGATATGGCTACACCTTC
clone size: .; D gene: .; J gene: TRBJ2-3; V gene: TRBV27; CDR3 protein: CASSPGDTLTTDTQYF; CDR3 DNA: TGTGCCAGCAGTCCCGGGGACACCCTGACAACAGATACGCAGTATTTT
clone size: .; D gene: .; J gene: TRBJ1-5; V gene: TRBV5-1; CDR3 protein: CASREGGSIAQPQHF; CDR3 DNA: TGCGCCAGCAGGGAGGGTGGCAGCATCGCTCAGCCCCAGCATTTT
clone size: .; D gene: .; J gene: TRBJ1-1; V gene: TRBV5-6; CDR3 protein: CASSLGGLNTEAFF; CDR3 DNA: TGTGCCAGCAGCTTGGGAGGCCTGAACACTGAAGCTTTCTTT
clone size: .; D gene: .; J gene: TRBJ1-5; V gene: TRBV30; CDR3 protein: CAWSGAGHQPQHF; CDR3 DNA: TGTGCCTGGAGTGGGGCAGGGCATCAGCCCCAGCATTTT
clone size: .; D gene: .; J gene: TRBJ1-1; V gene: TRBV6-1; CDR3 protein: CASSETVNTEAFF; CDR3 DNA: TGTGCCAGCAGTGAAACAGTCAACACTGAAGCTTTCTTT
clone size: .; D gene: TRBD1; J gene: TRBJ2-1; V gene: TRBV28; CDR3 protein: CASSPRQGYYNEQFF; CDR3 DNA: TGTGCCAGCAGCCCACGACAGGGCTACTACAATGAGCAGTTCTTC
clone size: .; D gene: .; J gene: TRBJ1-1; V gene: TRBV28; CDR3 protein: CASSLTGPLHTEAFF; CDR3 DNA: TGTGCCAGCAGTCTGACAGGCCCTCTGCACACTGAAGCTTTCTTT
clone size: few; D gene: TRBD2; J gene: TRBJ2-1; V gene: TRBV6-5; CDR3 protein: CASTAGGTYNEQFF; CDR3 DNA: TGTGCCAGCACCGCGGGAGGGACCTACAATGAGCAGTTCTTC
clone size: few; D gene: .; J gene: TRBJ1-4; V gene: TRBV25-1; CDR3 protein: CASSEYGGGHEKLFF; CDR3 DNA: TGTGCCAGCAGTGAATATGGCGGGGGCCATGAAAAACTGTTTTTT
clone size: .; D gene: TRBD2; J gene: TRBJ2-1; V gene: TRBV27; CDR3 protein: CASSPGLAGAYNEQFF; CDR3 DNA: TGTGCCAGCAGCCCCGGACTAGCGGGAGCCTACAATGAGCAGTTCTTC
clone size: .; D gene: TRBD1; J gene: TRBJ1-2; V gene: TRBV19; CDR3 protein: CASSDRGPPDGYTF; CDR3 DNA: TGTGCCAGCTCCGACAGGGGGCCCCCGGATGGCTACACCTTC
clone size: .; D gene: .; J gene: TRBJ2-5; V gene: TRBV5-4; CDR3 protein: CASSRDGQPQETQYF; CDR3 DNA: TGTGCCAGCAGCCGCGATGGGCAGCCACAAGAGACCCAGTACTTC
clone size: .; D gene: .; J gene: TRBJ2-1; V gene: TRBV24-1; CDR3 protein: CATSDYSGGSQFF; CDR3 DNA: TGTGCCACCAGTGATTACTCAGGGGGGTCGCAGTTCTTC
clone size: .; D gene: TRBD1; J gene: TRBJ2-1; V gene: TRBV6-5; CDR3 protein: CASSLTGSSYNEQFF; CDR3 DNA: TGTGCCAGCAGTCTGACAGGGTCCTCCTACAATGAGCAGTTCTTC
clone size: .; D gene: .; J gene: TRBJ1-3; V gene: TRBV6-1; CDR3 protein: CASSDSNQVSGNTIYF; CDR3 DNA: TGTGCCAGCAGTGATTCGAACCAGGTCTCTGGAAACACCATATATTTT
clone size: .; D gene: TRBD1; J gene: TRBJ2-7; V gene: TRBV7-2; CDR3 protein: CASSLGTGDEQYF; CDR3 DNA: TGTGCCAGCAGCTTAGGGACAGGGGACGAGCAGTACTTC
clone size: few; D gene: .; J gene: TRBJ1-2; V gene: TRBV5-4; CDR3 protein: CASSLQGYFGYTF; CDR3 DNA: TGTGCCAGCAGCTTGCAGGGCTATTTTGGCTACACCTTC
clone size: .; D gene: .; J gene: TRBJ1-2; V gene: TRBV21-1; CDR3 protein: CASRPLRGYGYTF; CDR3 DNA: TGTGCCAGCCGCCCTTTACGGGGCTATGGCTACACCTTC
clone size: .; D gene: .; J gene: TRBJ1-2; V gene: TRBV28; CDR3 protein: CASSLEAGEIYTF; CDR3 DNA: TGTGCCAGCAGTTTAGAGGCAGGGGAGATTTACACCTTC
clone size: .; D gene: .; J gene: TRBJ1-2; V gene: TRBV5-4; CDR3 protein: CASSLDRDYGYTF; CDR3 DNA: TGTGCCAGCAGCTTGGACAGGGACTATGGCTACACCTTC
clone size: .; D gene: TRBD1; J gene: TRBJ1-4; V gene: TRBV5-1; CDR3 protein: CASSPGTGEKLFF; CDR3 DNA: TGCGCCAGCAGCCCCGGGACAGGTGAAAAACTGTTTTTT
clone size: .; D gene: TRBD1; J gene: TRBJ1-5; V gene: TRBV9; CDR3 protein: CASGDSSNQPQHF; CDR3 DNA: TGTGCCAGCGGGGACAGTAGCAATCAGCCCCAGCATTTT
clone size: once; D gene: .; J gene: TRBJ1-2; V gene: TRBV28; CDR3 protein: CASSPGGFRDGSYGYTF; CDR3 DNA: TGTGCCAGCAGTCCGGGGGGCTTCCGGGACGGGTCCTATGGCTACACCTTC
clone size: .; D gene: .; J gene: TRBJ1-1; V gene: TRBV30; CDR3 protein: CALQDSRGTEAFF; CDR3 DNA: TGTGCCCTCCAGGACAGTCGGGGCACTGAAGCTTTCTTT
clone size: once; D gene: TRBD1; J gene: TRBJ1-5; V gene: TRBV15; CDR3 protein: CATSKNRGQPQHF; CDR3 DNA: TGTGCCACCAGCAAAAACAGGGGGCAGCCCCAGCATTTT
clone size: .; D gene: .; J gene: TRBJ1-5; V gene: TRBV6-1; CDR3 protein: CASSEDSGTLYGSNQPQHF; CDR3 DNA: TGTGCCAGCAGCGAAGACTCCGGGACACTCTACGGCAGCAATCAGCCCCAGCATTTT
clone size: .; D gene: TRBD1; J gene: TRBJ1-2; V gene: TRBV5-5; CDR3 protein: CASSSIVGDRGSYGYTF; CDR3 DNA: TGTGCCAGCAGTTCAATTGTGGGAGACAGGGGTTCCTATGGCTACACCTTC
clone size: .; D gene: .; J gene: TRBJ1-1; V gene: TRBV29-1; CDR3 protein: CSAGLDTNTEAFF; CDR3 DNA: TGCAGCGCCGGACTTGACACGAACACTGAAGCTTTCTTT
clone size: .; D gene: .; J gene: TRBJ1-3; V gene: TRBV5-1; CDR3 protein: CASSLTAGHGNTIYF; CDR3 DNA: TGCGCCAGCAGCTTGACTGCAGGGCATGGAAACACCATATATTTT
clone size: .; D gene: .; J gene: TRBJ1-1; V gene: TRBV5-5; CDR3 protein: CASSLLYRYSTEAFF; CDR3 DNA: TGTGCCAGCAGCCTACTTTATAGGTACAGCACTGAAGCTTTCTTT
clone size: once; D gene: TRBD1; J gene: TRBJ1-2; V gene: TRBV18; CDR3 protein: CASSPGQDSYGYTF; CDR3 DNA: TGTGCCAGCTCACCAGGACAGGATAGCTATGGCTACACCTTC
clone size: .; D gene: .; J gene: TRBJ2-3; V gene: TRBV19; CDR3 protein: CASSLPTGLTDTQYF; CDR3 DNA: TGTGCCAGTAGTCTACCGACAGGACTTACAGATACGCAGTATTTT
clone size: .; D gene: TRBD2; J gene: TRBJ2-6; V gene: TRBV28; CDR3 protein: CASSGSAGAHGANVLTF; CDR3 DNA: TGTGCCAGCAGCGGGAGCGCGGGAGCGCACGGGGCCAACGTCCTGACTTTC
clone size: .; D gene: .; J gene: TRBJ1-5; V gene: TRBV12-2; CDR3 protein: CASRVGGNQPQHF; CDR3 DNA: TGTGCAAGTCGCGTCGGGGGGAATCAGCCCCAGCATTTT
clone size: .; D gene: .; J gene: TRBJ1-5; V gene: TRBV28; CDR3 protein: CASSLSASGLNQPQHF; CDR3 DNA: TGTGCCAGCAGTTTATCAGCTTCAGGCCTCAATCAGCCCCAGCATTTT
clone size: .; D gene: .; J gene: TRBJ2-5; V gene: TRBV6-2/TRBV6-3; CDR3 protein: CASSSPQTRRETQYF; CDR3 DNA: TGTGCCAGCAGTTCCCCCCAGACTAGGCGAGAGACCCAGTACTTC
clone size: .; D gene: .; J gene: TRBJ2-3; V gene: TRBV7-9; CDR3 protein: CASSATAATDTQYF; CDR3 DNA: TGTGCCAGCAGCGCCACGGCGGCCACAGATACGCAGTATTTT
clone size: .; D gene: .; J gene: TRBJ2-7; V gene: TRBV19; CDR3 protein: CASSLTGKAPNEQYF; CDR3 DNA: TGTGCCAGTAGTCTAACGGGAAAGGCCCCTAATGAGCAGTACTTC
clone size: once; D gene: .; J gene: TRBJ1-5; V gene: TRBV7-9; CDR3 protein: CASSLGPGSNQPQHF; CDR3 DNA: TGTGCCAGCAGCTTAGGCCCAGGGAGCAATCAGCCCCAGCATTTT
clone size: .; D gene: TRBD1; J gene: TRBJ2-7; V gene: TRBV18; CDR3 protein: CASSLGQGIYEQYF; CDR3 DNA: TGTGCCAGCTCACTGGGACAGGGCATCTACGAGCAGTACTTC
clone size: .; D gene: .; J gene: TRBJ2-3; V gene: TRBV3-1/TRBV3-2; CDR3 protein: CASSQGLAATDTQYF; CDR3 DNA: TGTGCCAGCAGCCAAGGATTAGCGGCCACAGATACGCAGTATTTT
clone size: .; D gene: .; J gene: TRBJ1-2; V gene: TRBV27; CDR3 protein: CASSPYTAGGYGYTF; CDR3 DNA: TGTGCCAGCAGTCCCTATACGGCGGGTGGCTATGGCTACACCTTC
clone size: .; D gene: TRBD2; J gene: TRBJ2-6; V gene: TRBV10-3; CDR3 protein: CAISAGGKSGANVLTF; CDR3 DNA: TGTGCCATCAGTGCCGGGGGGAAATCTGGGGCCAACGTCCTGACTTTC
clone size: .; D gene: .; J gene: TRBJ2-7; V gene: TRBV15; CDR3 protein: CATSRDSRSYEQYF; CDR3 DNA: TGTGCCACCAGCAGGGACAGCCGCTCCTACGAGCAGTACTTC
clone size: .; D gene: .; J gene: TRBJ1-2; V gene: TRBV4-2; CDR3 protein: CASSQGGGNGYTF; CDR3 DNA: TGTGCCAGCAGCCAAGGGGGAGGGAATGGCTACACCTTC
clone size: .; D gene: .; J gene: TRBJ1-6; V gene: TRBV7-9; CDR3 protein: CASSFISGDYNSPLHF; CDR3 DNA: TGTGCCAGCAGCTTTATATCGGGGGACTATAATTCACCCCTCCACTTT
clone size: few; D gene: .; J gene: TRBJ2-7; V gene: TRBV28; CDR3 protein: CASSLYPSSGYEQYF; CDR3 DNA: TGTGCCAGCAGTTTATACCCCTCCAGCGGCTACGAGCAGTACTTC
clone size: .; D gene: .; J gene: TRBJ2-7; V gene: TRBV7-9; CDR3 protein: CASSPPPGTLAYEQYF; CDR3 DNA: TGTGCCAGCAGCCCTCCACCCGGGACTTTAGCCTACGAGCAGTACTTC
clone size: few; D gene: TRBD1; J gene: TRBJ2-7; V gene: TRBV11-2; CDR3 protein: CASSPSLGQGYEQYF; CDR3 DNA: TGTGCCAGCAGCCCCTCCCTTGGACAGGGCTACGAGCAGTACTTC
clone size: .; D gene: .; J gene: TRBJ2-7; V gene: TRBV28; CDR3 protein: CASREGSLSGGYEQYF; CDR3 DNA: TGTGCCAGCAGGGAGGGATCCCTCTCGGGTGGCTACGAGCAGTACTTC
clone size: .; D gene: .; J gene: TRBJ2-7; V gene: TRBV4-1; CDR3 protein: CASSQDSSGYEQYF; CDR3 DNA: TGCGCCAGCAGCCAAGATAGTTCGGGTTACGAGCAGTACTTC
clone size: once; D gene: TRBD2; J gene: TRBJ2-7; V gene: TRBV5-1; CDR3 protein: CASSLGSSGRIEFYEQYF; CDR3 DNA: TGCGCCAGCAGCTTGGGGTCTAGCGGGAGAATTGAATTCTACGAGCAGTACTTC